The clone carrying this T cell receptor (beta chain) has more than one count but fewer than ten. Its antigen is unknown. This entry is derived from a study of cytomegalovirus exposure and HLA in healthy donors. The PCR ran on 60 Vbeta and 13 Jbeta primers. In the authors' workflow: Per a later analysis, the number of unique TCR beta chains was some 80 million, of which 9 million to 14 million were shared. Using immunoSEQ multiplex PCR, the repertoire was profiled, and TCRdb retains in-frame clones only, with some absent. For V, J and clone size, that table is used; D and trimming come from the DNA. The sample yields 180,000 or so clones, 75% to 90% seen once. Trimming cost V 7 bases and J 5 bases, with 7 bases left between them. This CDR3 comprises 11 residues. Germline V gene data show CDR1 as SGHNT and CDR2 as YYREEE (reference sequence). General study results and limits: The listing of approximately 160 TCR beta chains classed them as cytomegalovirus-associated.

The sample comprised PBMCs. The J gene is TRBJ2-1, the V gene TRBV5-4; a weak D match, TRBD1 (6 bases). This TCR was recovered from a girl aged 5-17 years in good health and CMV-seropositive. The chain's CDR3 is CASGGHNEQFF. As DNA, the CDR3 is TGTGCCAGCGGGGGCCACAATGAGCAGTTCTTC.